This passage covers 9 T cell receptor beta chains from one sample sequenced in a study of cytomegalovirus exposure and HLA in healthy donors. 13 Jbeta primers and 60 Vbeta primers were used for the PCR. The data were produced by immunoSEQ multiplex PCR, yet TCRdb's version contains in-frame clones alone and is incomplete. The sample contains roughly 180,000 clones, roughly 80% of which appear only once. The sample was PBMCs. The receptors were gathered from a middle-aged woman in good health and CMV-seropositive.

This chain connects TRBV6-5 to TRBJ1-5; D is unclear. This CDR3 is 12 amino acids long. The germline gives CDR1 MNHEY, CDR2 SVGAGI. V lost 2 bases and J 9 bases, leaving 8 bases between the germline ends. CDR3 coding DNA: TGTGCCAGCAGTTACCCCGAGGGGCCCCAGCATTTT. Encoded protein: CASSYPEGPQHF.

This clone was seen only a few times. CDR3 coding DNA: TGTGCCAGCAGCTTAGGACAGAGAGAGAATGAAAAACTGTTTTTT. This codes for CASSLGQRENEKLFF. This chain connects TRBV7-2 to TRBJ1-4, with D possibly matching TRBD1 (5 bases). Germline V gene data show CDR1 as SGHTA and CDR2 as FQGNSA. V was shortened by 1 base and J by 5 bases, with 11 bases between the two germline ends. This CDR3 has 15 residues.

The chain has TRBV7-3 and TRBJ2-1; 14 bases agree with TRBD2. The V gene's germline CDR1 is SGHTA and CDR2 FQGTGA. Trimming cost V 3 bases and J 7 bases; bases outside gene matches: 8. This CDR3 comprises 17 residues. The CDR3 DNA reads TGTGCCAGCAGCTTGGGGACTAGCGGGAGTGGTGGGAATGAGCAGTTCTTC. It translates to CASSLGTSGSGGNEQFF.

The gene calls are TRBV2 and TRBJ1-2; possibly TRBD1 for D (6 bases). V was clipped by 3 bases and J by 0 bases, with 23 bases between them. Germline lookup yields CDR1 SNHLY and CDR2 FYNNEI. CDR3 length: 19 residues. CDR3 sequence reads: CASSDVRGGTGPTNYGYTF. CDR3 sequence (DNA): TGTGCCAGCAGTGATGTTAGGGGGGGGACGGGCCCCACTAACTATGGCTACACCTTC.

V gene TRBV11-2 combines with J gene TRBJ1-6; 9 bases match TRBD1. The CDR3 is made up of 16 amino acids. V lost 5 bases to trimming and J lost 1 base; unmatched junction nucleotides: 3. Per germline, CDR1 SGHAT and CDR2 FQNNGV. The CDR3 spells CASSTGTGSYNSPLHF. CDR3 in DNA: TGTGCCAGCAGCACCGGGACAGGGTCCTATAATTCACCCCTCCACTTT.

In this sample, this clone turned up once. CDR3 sequence reads: CASSSLTSGRLEQYF. CDR3 coding DNA: TGTGCCAGTAGTTCTTTGACTAGCGGGAGACTCGAGCAGTACTTC. This sequence joins TRBV19 and TRBJ2-7; TRBD2 matches 12 bases. Losses at the gene ends were 5 bases for V and 6 bases for J; bases not matched to a gene: 8. Germline CDR1 and CDR2: LNHDA and SQIVND (reference sequence). CDR3 length: 15 residues.

With regard to this clone: Compared with germline, one end of the junction differs, possibly owing to a read error. This chain joins TRBV30 and TRBJ2-7, with D perhaps matching TRBD1 or TRBD2 (6 bases each). CDR3 length: 14 residues. Germline V gene lookup returns CDR1 GTSNPN and CDR2 SVGIG (reference sequence). The CDR3 reads CTWRGEGQGNEQYF. In nucleotides, the CDR3 is TGTACCTGGAGGGGAGAGGGGCAGGGGAACGAGCAGTACTTC.

This clone was counted a single time. The chain uses TRBV27 and TRBJ1-2; TRBD1 aligns across 7 bases. The CDR3 consists of 13 residues. Germline V lookup: CDR1 MNHEY, CDR2 SMNVEV (reference sequence). The V gene end was trimmed by 5 bases and the J gene end by 7 bases; junction bases not matched to a gene: 7. CDR3 sequence (DNA): TGTGCCAGCAGTGACAGGGTGGAAGGTGGCTACACCTTC. Its protein is CASSDRVEGGYTF.

The CDR3 reads CASSVEQGSTDTQYF. The CDR3 DNA reads as TGTGCCAGCAGCGTAGAGCAGGGTAGCACAGATACGCAGTATTTT. The chain is built from TRBV9 and TRBJ2-3; a weak D match, TRBD1 (5 bases). V lost 0 bases and J 0 bases, leaving 8 bases between the germline ends. CDR1 and CDR2 from the germline V gene are SGDLS and YYNGEE. The CDR3 runs 15 residues. Full variable domain (missing parts from reference TRBV9 and TRBJ2-3): DSGVTQTPKHLITATGQRVTLRCSPRSGDLSVYWYQQSLDQGLQFLIQYYNGEERAKGNILERFSAQQFPDLHSELNLSSLELGDSALYFCASSVEQGSTDTQYFGPGTRLTVL.